The T cell receptor (beta chain) described here comes from a study of T-cell memory formation after mild COVID-19. This CDR3 is built from 13 residues. The germline V and J ends were trimmed by 5 bases and 4 bases, with 11 bases remaining between them. This clonotype appeared many times. The antigen is unknown. Study-wide findings and caveats: There was no confirmation that second-wave clones peaking on day 37 were SARS-CoV-2 specific. Mainly CM and EM harbored the contracting CD4+ clones; mainly EMRA harbored the CD8+ ones.

Via MiXCR, TCRdb re-called the 5' RACE reads, giving one row per CDR3 protein. Here the sample spans about half a million distinct CDR3 sequences, 18% being singletons. The sequence came from an adult woman who had mild COVID-19 (a few samples of this study predate the infection). Cell type and time point are not known. Sample: PBMCs or a T cell subset sorted from them (not recorded which). This chain joins TRBV12-3 or TRBV12-4 and TRBJ1-2, with D possibly TRBD1 on 5 matching bases. The CDR3 protein is CASSPDSIYGYTF. CDR3 DNA sequence: TGTGCCAGCAGTCCCGACAGTATCTATGGCTACACCTTC.